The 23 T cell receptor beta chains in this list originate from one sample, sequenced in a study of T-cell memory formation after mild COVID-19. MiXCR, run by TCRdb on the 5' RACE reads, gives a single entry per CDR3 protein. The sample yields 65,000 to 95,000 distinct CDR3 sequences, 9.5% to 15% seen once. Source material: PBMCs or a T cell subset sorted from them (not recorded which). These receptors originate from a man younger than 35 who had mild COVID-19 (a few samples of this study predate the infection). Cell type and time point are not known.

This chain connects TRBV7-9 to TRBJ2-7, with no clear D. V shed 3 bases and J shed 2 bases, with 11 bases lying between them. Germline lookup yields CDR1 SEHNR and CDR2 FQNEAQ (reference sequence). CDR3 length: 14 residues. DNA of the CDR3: TGTGCCAGCAGCTTCCCAGACGGAGCCTACGAGCAGTACGTC. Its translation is CASSFPDGAYEQYV.

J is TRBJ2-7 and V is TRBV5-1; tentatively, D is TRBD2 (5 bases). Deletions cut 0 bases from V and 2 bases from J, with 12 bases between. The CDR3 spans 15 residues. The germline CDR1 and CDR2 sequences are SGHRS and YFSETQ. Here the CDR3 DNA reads TGCGCCAGCAGCTTGGCTAGCACAGTCCCCTACGAGCAGTACTTC. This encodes CASSLASTVPYEQYF.

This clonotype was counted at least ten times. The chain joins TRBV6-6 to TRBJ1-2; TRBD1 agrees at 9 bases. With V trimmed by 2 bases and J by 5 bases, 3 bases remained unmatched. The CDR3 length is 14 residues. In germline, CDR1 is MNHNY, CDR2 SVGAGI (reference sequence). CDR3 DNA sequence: TGTGCCAGCAGTTACACAGGGGGCGGGTATGGCTACACCTTC. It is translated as CASSYTGGGYGYTF.

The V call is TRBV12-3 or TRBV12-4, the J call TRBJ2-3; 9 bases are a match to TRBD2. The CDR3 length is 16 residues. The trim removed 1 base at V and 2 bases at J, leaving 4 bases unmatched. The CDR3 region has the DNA TGTGCCAGCAGTTTAGTTGCTAGCGGGGCCACAGATACGCAGTATTTT. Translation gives CASSLVASGATDTQYF.

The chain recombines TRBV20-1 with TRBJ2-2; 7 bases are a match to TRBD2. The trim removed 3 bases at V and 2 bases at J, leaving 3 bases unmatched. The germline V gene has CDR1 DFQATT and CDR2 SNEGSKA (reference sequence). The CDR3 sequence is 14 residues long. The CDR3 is CSASRDYNTGELFF. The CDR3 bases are TGCAGTGCTAGCCGGGACTACAACACCGGGGAGCTGTTTTTT.

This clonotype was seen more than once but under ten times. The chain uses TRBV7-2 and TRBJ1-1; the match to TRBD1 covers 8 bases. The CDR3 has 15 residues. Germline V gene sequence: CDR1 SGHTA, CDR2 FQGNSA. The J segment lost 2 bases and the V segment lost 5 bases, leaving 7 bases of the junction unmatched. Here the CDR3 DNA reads TGTGCCAGCAGCCTAAACAGGGGGTTCAACACTGAAGCTTTCTTT. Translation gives CASSLNRGFNTEAFF.

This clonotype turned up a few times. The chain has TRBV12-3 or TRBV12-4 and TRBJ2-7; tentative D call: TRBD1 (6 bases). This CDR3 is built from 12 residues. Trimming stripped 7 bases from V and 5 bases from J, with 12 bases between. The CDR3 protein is CASMQGPHEQYF. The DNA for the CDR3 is TGTGCCAGCATGCAGGGGCCCCACGAGCAGTACTTC.

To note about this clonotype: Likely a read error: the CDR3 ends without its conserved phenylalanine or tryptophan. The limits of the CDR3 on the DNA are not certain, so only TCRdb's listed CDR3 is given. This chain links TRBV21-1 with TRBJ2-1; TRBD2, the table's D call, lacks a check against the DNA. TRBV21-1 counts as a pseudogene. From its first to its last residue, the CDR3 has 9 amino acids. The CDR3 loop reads CAIEGSGLD.

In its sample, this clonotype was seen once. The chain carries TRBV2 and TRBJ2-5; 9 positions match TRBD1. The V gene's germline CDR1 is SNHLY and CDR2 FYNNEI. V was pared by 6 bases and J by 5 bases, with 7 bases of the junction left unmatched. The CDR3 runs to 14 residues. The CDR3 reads CASSGTGGKETQYF. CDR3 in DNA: TGTGCCAGCAGCGGCACAGGGGGCAAGGAGACCCAGTACTTC.

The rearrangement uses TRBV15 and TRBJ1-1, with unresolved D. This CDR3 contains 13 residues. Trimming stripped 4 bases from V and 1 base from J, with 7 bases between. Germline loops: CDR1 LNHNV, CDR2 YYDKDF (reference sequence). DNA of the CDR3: TGTGCCACCAGCAATCCCCAGAACACTGAAGCTTTCTTT. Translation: CATSNPQNTEAFF.

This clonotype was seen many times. CDR3: CASSYRDNYEQYF. Here the CDR3 DNA reads TGTGCCAGCAGTTACCGGGACAACTACGAGCAGTACTTC. The rearrangement links TRBV6-2 or TRBV6-3 to TRBJ2-7, with a tentative D call TRBD1 (6 bases). The CDR3 spans 13 residues. V dropped 2 bases and J dropped 3 bases, with 8 bases sitting between them. CDR1 and CDR2 from the germline V gene are MNHEY and SVGEGT.

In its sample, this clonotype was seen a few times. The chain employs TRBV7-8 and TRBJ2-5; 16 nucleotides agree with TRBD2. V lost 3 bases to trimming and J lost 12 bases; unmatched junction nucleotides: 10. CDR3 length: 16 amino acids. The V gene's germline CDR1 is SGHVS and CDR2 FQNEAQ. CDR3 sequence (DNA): TGTGCCAGCAGCTTTCCCGGGACTAGCGGGGGGGCGGCCAAGTACTTC. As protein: CASSFPGTSGGAAKYF.

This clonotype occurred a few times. The CDR3 sequence: CASRGQGKFYEQYF. Written as DNA, the CDR3 is TGTGCCAGCAGGGGACAGGGGAAATTCTACGAGCAGTACTTC. V is TRBV27 and J is TRBJ2-7; 10 bases line up with TRBD1. Germline V gene lookup returns CDR1 MNHEY and CDR2 SMNVEV (reference sequence). The CDR3 extends over 14 amino acids. The trim removed 6 bases at V and 3 bases at J, leaving 5 bases unmatched.

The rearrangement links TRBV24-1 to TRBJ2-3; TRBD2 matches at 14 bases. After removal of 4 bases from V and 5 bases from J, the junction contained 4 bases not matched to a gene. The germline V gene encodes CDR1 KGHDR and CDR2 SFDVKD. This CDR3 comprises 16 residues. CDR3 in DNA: TGTGCCACCAGTGACCAGGGACTAGCGGGGGTAGATACGCAGTATTTT. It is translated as CATSDQGLAGVDTQYF.

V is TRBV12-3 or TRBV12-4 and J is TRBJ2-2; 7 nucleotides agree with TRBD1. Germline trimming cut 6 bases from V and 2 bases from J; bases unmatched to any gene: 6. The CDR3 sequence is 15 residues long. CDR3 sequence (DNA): TGTGCCAGCAGCACGACAGGGACCAACACCGGGGAGCTGTTTTTT. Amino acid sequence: CASSTTGTNTGELFF.

CDR3 DNA sequence: TGTGCCACCTCACGGGGCAACGAGCAGTACTTC. This translates into CATSRGNEQYF. The V call is TRBV7-2, the J call TRBJ2-7, with D possibly being TRBD1 or TRBD2 (5 bases each). Germline V lookup: CDR1 SGHTA, CDR2 FQGNSA. The CDR3 covers 11 residues. Trimming shortened V by 10 bases and J by 5 bases, and 12 bases separated the two germline ends.

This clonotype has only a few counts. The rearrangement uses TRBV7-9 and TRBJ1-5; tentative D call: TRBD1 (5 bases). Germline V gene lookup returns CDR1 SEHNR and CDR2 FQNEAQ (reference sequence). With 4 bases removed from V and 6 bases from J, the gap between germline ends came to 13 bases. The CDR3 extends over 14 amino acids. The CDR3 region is CASSSGGRGQPQHF. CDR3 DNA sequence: TGTGCCAGCAGCTCCGGGGGAAGGGGTCAGCCCCAGCATTTT.

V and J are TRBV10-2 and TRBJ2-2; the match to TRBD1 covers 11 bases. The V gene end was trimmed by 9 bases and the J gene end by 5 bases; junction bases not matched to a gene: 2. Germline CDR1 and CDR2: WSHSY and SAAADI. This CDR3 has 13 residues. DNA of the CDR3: TGCGCCAGTGGGACAGGGGGGACCGGGGAGCTGTTTTTT. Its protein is CASGTGGTGELFF.

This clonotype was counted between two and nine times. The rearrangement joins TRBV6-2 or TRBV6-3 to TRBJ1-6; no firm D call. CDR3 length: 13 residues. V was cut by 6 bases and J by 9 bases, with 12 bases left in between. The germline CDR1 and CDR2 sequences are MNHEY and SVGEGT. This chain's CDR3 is CASSREDVSPLHF. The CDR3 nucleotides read TGTGCCAGCAGCCGAGAGGACGTTTCACCCCTCCACTTT.

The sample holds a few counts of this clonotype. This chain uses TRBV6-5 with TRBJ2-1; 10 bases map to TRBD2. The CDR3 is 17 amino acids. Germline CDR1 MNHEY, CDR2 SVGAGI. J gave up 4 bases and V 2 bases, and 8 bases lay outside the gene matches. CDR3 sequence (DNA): TGTGCCAGCAGTTACGGAATAGCGGGGGGTCATTACAATGAGCAGTTCTTC. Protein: CASSYGIAGGHYNEQFF.

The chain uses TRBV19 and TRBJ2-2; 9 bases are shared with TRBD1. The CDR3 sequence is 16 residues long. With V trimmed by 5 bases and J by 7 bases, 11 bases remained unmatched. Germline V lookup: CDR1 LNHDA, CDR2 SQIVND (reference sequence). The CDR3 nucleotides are TGTGCCAGTAGTGGCCGGGACAGGGAAATGAGCGGGGAGCTGTTTTTT. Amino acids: CASSGRDREMSGELFF.

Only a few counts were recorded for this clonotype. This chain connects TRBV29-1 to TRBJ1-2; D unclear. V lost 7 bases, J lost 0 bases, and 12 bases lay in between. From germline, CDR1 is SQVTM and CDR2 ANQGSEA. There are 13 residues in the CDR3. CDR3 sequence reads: CSARSSANYGYTF. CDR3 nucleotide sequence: TGCAGCGCCCGATCCTCCGCTAACTATGGCTACACCTTC.

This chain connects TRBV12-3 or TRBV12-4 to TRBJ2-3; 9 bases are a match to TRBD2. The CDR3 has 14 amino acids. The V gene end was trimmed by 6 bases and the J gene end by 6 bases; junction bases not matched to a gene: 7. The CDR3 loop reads CASRVRGGRDTQYF. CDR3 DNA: TGTGCCAGCAGGGTGCGGGGGGGCCGCGATACGCAGTATTTT.